This entry is about one T cell receptor (beta chain). Its matching antigen is unknown. This CDR3 contains 16 residues. Germline CDR1 reads SGHNT; CDR2 reads YYREEE (reference sequence). J was trimmed by 7 bases and V by 0 bases; bases with no gene match: 8. It was with 60 Vbeta and 13 Jbeta primers that the PCR ran. Libraries were prepared by immunoSEQ multiplex PCR; TCRdb keeps only in-frame clonotypes and omits some of them. The table includes approximately 92,000 clones, over 70% detected once. The record originates from a study of cytomegalovirus exposure and HLA in healthy donors. Overall study findings and caveats: The majority of CMV-associated TCR beta chains were reported as apparently HLA-restricted in a later analysis.

Sequencing was performed on PBMCs. This clonotype originated in a girl aged 2 to 10 in good health and CMV-seropositive. This chain links TRBV5-4 with TRBJ2-2; TRBD2 agrees at 8 bases. CDR3 DNA sequence: TGTGCCAGCAGCTTGGGGGCGCCGGGAGGGGTCGGGGAGCTGTTTTTT. It translates to CASSLGAPGGVGELFF. Full variable domain (outside the CDR3, taken from reference TRBV5-4 and TRBJ2-2): ETGVTQSPTHLIKTRGQQVTLRCSSQSGHNTVSWYQQALGQGPQFIFQYYREEENGRGNFPPRFSGLQFPNYSSELNVNALELDDSALYLCASSLGAPGGVGELFFGEGSRLTVL.